This section outlines one TCR beta chain sequence together with its context. Its target is unknown. The sample originates from a study of beta chain features in type 1 diabetes. Study-wide findings and caveats: Reduced insertions and increased deletions marked VDJ junctions in type 1 diabetes patients. Since sequencing was performed on cDNA, cells with high TCR expression could be over-represented. Still unanswered here is whether HLA type influences TCRB rearrangement.

Sequencing targeted expressed TCRB transcripts, as all isolated RNA had been reverse transcribed. TCRdb's copy holds only in-frame clones and misses some; the assay was immunoSEQ multiplex PCR. The data show 300,000 to 350,000 clones, 15% to 20% seen once. CDR3 length: 16 amino acids. CDR1 is GTSNPN and CDR2 is SVGIG in the germline V gene (reference sequence). V dropped 4 bases and J dropped 0 bases, with 13 bases sitting between them. Heparinised blood was drawn once per donor, averaging roughly 120 mL. The specimen was naive CD4+ T cells from blood. The clonotype comes from a woman between 18 and 29 years old in good health. The chain has TRBV30 and TRBJ2-6, with a weak D call TRBD1 (6 bases). Here the CDR3 reads CAWTQGLFSGANVLTF. Written as DNA, the CDR3 is TGTGCCTGGACCCAGGGGTTGTTCTCTGGGGCCAACGTCCTGACTTTC.